This T cell receptor beta chain comes out of a study of spatial heterogeneity in lung cancer (dated by TCRdb to about 2019). Broadly, across the study: Beta-chain transcripts were consistently detected in greater numbers than alpha-chain transcripts, which likely reflected higher beta-chain transcript abundance. At surgery, both alpha and beta chains were TCR-sequenced in roughly 200 tumor regions, fewer than 85 matched nontumor lung samples and a few dozen PBMC samples. In non-small cell lung cancer, the study quantitatively compared TCR alpha and beta repertoires across several tumor regions, matched nontumor lung, and blood. In tumor regions, TCR transcript counts showed a strong correlation with a T cell transcriptional module score from matched bulk RNA-seq. In the raw uncorrected reads, each unique combination of TCR and UMI appeared on average more than ten times. Nonsynonymous mutation counts, determined by whole-exome sequencing of tumor tissue, were related to features of the TCR repertoire. General conclusions and limits of the study: The tumor nonsynonymous mutation count correlated with the number of expanded intratumoral alpha and beta TCRs. Estimated TCR-seq coverage of tumor T cells was only about 7.2% for alpha chains and 13% for beta chains. Counts of ubiquitous and regional expanded TCRs were found to correlate with counts of ubiquitous and regional nonsynonymous mutations, respectively. Additional single-cell paired TCR alpha and beta sequencing was considered necessary to confirm, at a functional level, the hypothesis that regional TCRs recognize regional mutations.

Libraries were built with 5' RACE. Sequencing used a NextSeq 500. The TCR library protocol attached a unique molecular identifier to each TCR cDNA molecule to allow correction of PCR and sequencing errors. The authors' pipeline ran thus. Decombinator tools were used for TCR identification, UMI-based error correction and CDR3 extraction. Expanded TCRs were defined as those above a frequency of 2 per 1,000, corresponding to the top 1% of the tumor frequency distribution. Expanded tumor TCRs were classed as regional if statistically deemed absent (corrected P<0.05) from at least one tumor region, otherwise ubiquitous. Renyi diversity was calculated using the R vegan package after each repertoire was subsampled 100 times to 5,000 TCRs. CDR3 similarity networks were built from amino acid triplet string-kernel similarity, with CDR3s being connected when pairwise similarity was above 0.82. The public reads were quality trimmed at Q25 with fastp and then assembled into clones with MiXCR by TCRdb, keeping productive beta chains. Each entry is one CDR3 protein sequence, shown with its most common DNA and genes. TCRdb assigned the V and J calls; the authors' analysis was not used. The sample contains approximately 26,000 distinct CDR3 sequences, approximately 9.5% of them found a single time. Roughly 8% of the sample lies in the top ten.

From the cysteine up to the phenylalanine, the CDR3 has a length of 15 residues. Only the CDR3 DNA is retained, 45 bases long and in frame from the first base. According to the germline V gene (reference sequence), CDR1 reads DFQATT and CDR2 reads SNEGSKA. Trimming accounts for 5 bases at V and 7 bases at J, while the number of junction bases matched to no gene is 14. This clonotype came up a few times. Its binding antigen is unknown. Base qualities are not at hand, and no much larger clone is one base apart. The time point label of this sample denotes: sample taken at primary tumor resection. Samples were obtained from approximately 77 patients with early-stage, untreated non-small cell lung cancer from the lung TRACERx cohort. Whole RNA extracted from tumor and nontumor lung tissue, or from cryopreserved PBMC samples, was used for TCR sequencing without cell sorting. Patients were selected for TCR sequencing only if sufficient RNA was available from at least two tumor regions. Before being selected, tumor and adjacent nontumor lung specimens were reviewed by a lung pathologist.

The sample here was lung tumor tissue, taken at surgery. The sequence came from a male donor with early-stage non-small cell lung cancer. Rearrangement joined TRBV20-1 to TRBJ1-2; TRBD1 fits 9 bases in the junction. The CDR3 reads CSAFPPGQGISGYTF. DNA sequence: TGCAGTGCTTTCCCTCCGGGACAGGGAATATCTGGCTACACCTTC.